This T cell receptor (beta chain) was captured in a study of blood T cell repertoires in COVID-19. Study as a whole: Collection of acute and convalescent COVID-19 samples took place in the United States, Italy and Spain.

Original processing notes: Estimation of nucleated cell counts relied on the amplification of reference gene primers. This table comes from immunoSEQ multiplex PCR, and its TCRdb copy is limited to in-frame clones, with some not included. Clone size and V and J calls were adopted from that table, with D and trimming inferred from the DNA. The sample lists 180,000 or so clones, approximately 90% occurring once. The V gene's germline CDR1 is SGDLS and CDR2 YYNGEE. V was clipped by 0 bases and J by 5 bases, with 11 bases between them. The CDR3 is 15 residues long. The rearrangement uses TRBV9 and TRBJ2-2; perhaps TRBD2 as D (6 bases). The sequence came from a woman aged 45-59 years with acute or convalescent COVID-19. The specimen sequenced was peripheral blood. CDR3 sequence (DNA): TGTGCCAGCAGCGTAGAGGTAGGGAGGACCGGGGAGCTGTTTTTT. Residues: CASSVEVGRTGELFF. Full variable domain (missing parts from reference TRBV9 and TRBJ2-2): DSGVTQTPKHLITATGQRVTLRCSPRSGDLSVYWYQQSLDQGLQFLIQYYNGEERAKGNILERFSAQQFPDLHSELNLSSLELGDSALYFCASSVEVGRTGELFFGEGSRLTVL.